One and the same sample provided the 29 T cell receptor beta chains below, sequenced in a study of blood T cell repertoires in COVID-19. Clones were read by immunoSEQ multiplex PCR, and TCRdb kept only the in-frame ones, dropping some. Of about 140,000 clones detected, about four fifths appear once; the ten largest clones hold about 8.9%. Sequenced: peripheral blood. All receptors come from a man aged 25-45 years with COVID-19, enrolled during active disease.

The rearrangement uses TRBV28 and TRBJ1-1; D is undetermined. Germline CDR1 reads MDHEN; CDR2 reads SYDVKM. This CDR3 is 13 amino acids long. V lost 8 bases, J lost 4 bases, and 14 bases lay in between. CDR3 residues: CASSPGSGTEAFF. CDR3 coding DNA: TGTGCCAGCTCTCCTGGTAGTGGCACTGAAGCTTTCTTT.

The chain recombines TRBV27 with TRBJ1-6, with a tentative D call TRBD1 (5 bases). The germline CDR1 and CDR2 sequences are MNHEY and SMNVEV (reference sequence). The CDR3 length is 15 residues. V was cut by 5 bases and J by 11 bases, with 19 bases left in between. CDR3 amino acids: CASSGGWGVTPPLHF. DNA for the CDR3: TGTGCCAGCAGTGGGGGGTGGGGAGTTACTCCACCCCTCCACTTT.

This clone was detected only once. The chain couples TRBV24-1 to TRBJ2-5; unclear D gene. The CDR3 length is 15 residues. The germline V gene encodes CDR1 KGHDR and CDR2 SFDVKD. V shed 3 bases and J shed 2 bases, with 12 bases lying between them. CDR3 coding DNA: TGTGCCACCAGTGATGGCAAGTTCCAACAAGAGACCCAGTACTTC. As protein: CATSDGKFQQETQYF.

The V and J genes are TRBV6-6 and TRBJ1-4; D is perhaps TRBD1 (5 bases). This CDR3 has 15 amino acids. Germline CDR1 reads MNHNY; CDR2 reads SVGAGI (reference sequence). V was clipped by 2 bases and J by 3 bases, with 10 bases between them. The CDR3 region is CASSYTREANEKLFF. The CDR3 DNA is TGTGCCAGCAGTTACACCAGGGAGGCTAATGAAAAACTGTTTTTT.

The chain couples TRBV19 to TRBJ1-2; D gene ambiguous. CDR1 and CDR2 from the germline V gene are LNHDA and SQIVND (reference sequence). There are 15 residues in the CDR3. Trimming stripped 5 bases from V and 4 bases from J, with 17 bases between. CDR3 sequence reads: CASSPLVGRVYGYTF. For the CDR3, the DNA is TGTGCCAGTAGTCCCCTGGTGGGGAGGGTCTATGGCTACACCTTC.

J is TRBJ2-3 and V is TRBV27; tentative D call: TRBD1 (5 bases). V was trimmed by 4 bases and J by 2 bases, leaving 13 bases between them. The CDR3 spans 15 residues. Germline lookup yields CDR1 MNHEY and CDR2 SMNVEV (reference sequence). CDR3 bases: TGTGCCAGCAGTTCTGGGGCGCGGACCACAGATACGCAGTATTTT. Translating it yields CASSSGARTTDTQYF.

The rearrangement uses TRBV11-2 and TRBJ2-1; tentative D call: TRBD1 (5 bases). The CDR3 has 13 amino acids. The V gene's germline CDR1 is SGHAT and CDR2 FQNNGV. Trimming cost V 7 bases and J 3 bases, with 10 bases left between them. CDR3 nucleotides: TGTGCCAGCAAGGGGTTCAACTACAATGAGCAGTTCTTC. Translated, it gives CASKGFNYNEQFF.

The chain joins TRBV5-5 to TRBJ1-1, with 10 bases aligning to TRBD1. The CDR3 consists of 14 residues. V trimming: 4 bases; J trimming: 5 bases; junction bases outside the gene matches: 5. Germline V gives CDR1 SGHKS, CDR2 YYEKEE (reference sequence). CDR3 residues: CASSPGQGRTEAFF. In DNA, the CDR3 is TGTGCCAGCAGCCCGGGACAGGGGAGAACTGAAGCTTTCTTT.

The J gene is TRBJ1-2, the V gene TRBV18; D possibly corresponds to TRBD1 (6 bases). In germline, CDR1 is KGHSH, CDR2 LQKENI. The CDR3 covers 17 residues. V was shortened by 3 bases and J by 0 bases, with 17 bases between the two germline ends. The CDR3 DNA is TGTGCCAGCTCACCTCAGGGCGGACAGAGATCTAACTATGGCTACACCTTC. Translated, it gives CASSPQGGQRSNYGYTF.

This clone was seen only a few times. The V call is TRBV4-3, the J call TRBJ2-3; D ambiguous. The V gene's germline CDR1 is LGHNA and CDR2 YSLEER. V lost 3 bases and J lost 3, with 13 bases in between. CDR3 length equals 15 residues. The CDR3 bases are TGCGCCAGCAGCCAGGCGCGGTATACTACAGATACGCAGTATTTT. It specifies CASSQARYTTDTQYF.

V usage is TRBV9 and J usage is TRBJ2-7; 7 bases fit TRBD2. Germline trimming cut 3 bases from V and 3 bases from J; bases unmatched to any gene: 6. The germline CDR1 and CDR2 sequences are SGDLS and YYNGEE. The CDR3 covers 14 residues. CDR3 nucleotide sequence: TGTGCCAGCAGCGCCGGGACTACCGACTACGAGCAGTACTTC. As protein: CASSAGTTDYEQYF.

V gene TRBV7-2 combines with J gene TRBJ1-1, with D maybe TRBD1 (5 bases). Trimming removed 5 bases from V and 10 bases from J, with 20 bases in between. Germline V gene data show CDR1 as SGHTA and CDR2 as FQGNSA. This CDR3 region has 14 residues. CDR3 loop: CASSPYGGGLVAFF. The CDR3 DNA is TGTGCCAGCAGCCCTTACGGGGGGGGTTTGGTAGCTTTCTTT.

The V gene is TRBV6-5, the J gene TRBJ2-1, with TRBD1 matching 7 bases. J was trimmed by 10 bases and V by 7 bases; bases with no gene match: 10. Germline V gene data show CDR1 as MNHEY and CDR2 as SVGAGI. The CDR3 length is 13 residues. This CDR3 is CASTGGDRVEQFF. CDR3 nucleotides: TGTGCCAGCACCGGTGGGGACAGAGTAGAGCAGTTCTTC.

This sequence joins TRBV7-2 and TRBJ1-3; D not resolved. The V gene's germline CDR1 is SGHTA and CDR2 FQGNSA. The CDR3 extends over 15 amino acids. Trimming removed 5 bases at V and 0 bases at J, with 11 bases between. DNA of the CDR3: TGTGCCAGCAGCCCAAGTCGTAGCTCTGGAAACACCATATATTTT. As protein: CASSPSRSSGNTIYF.

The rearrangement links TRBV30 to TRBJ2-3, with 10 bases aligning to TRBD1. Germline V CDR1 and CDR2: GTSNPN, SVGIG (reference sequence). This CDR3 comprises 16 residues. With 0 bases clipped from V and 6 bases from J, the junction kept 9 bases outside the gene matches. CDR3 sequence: CAWSVQRDRGMDTQYF. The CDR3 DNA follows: TGTGCCTGGAGTGTACAGAGGGACAGGGGAATGGATACGCAGTATTTT. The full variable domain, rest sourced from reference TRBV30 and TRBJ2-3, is SQTIHQWPATLVQPVGSPLSLECTVEGTSNPNLYWYRQAAGRGLQLLFYSVGIGQISSEVPQNLSASRPQDRQFILSSKKLLLSDSGFYLCAWSVQRDRGMDTQYFGPGTRLTVL.

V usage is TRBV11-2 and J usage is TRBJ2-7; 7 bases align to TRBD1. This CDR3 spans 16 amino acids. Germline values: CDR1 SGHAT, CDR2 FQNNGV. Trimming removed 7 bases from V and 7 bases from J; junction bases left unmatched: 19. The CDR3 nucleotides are TGTGCCAGCACCCGGGACAGCCCAACCAAATTCGCGGAGCAGTACTTC. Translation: CASTRDSPTKFAEQYF.

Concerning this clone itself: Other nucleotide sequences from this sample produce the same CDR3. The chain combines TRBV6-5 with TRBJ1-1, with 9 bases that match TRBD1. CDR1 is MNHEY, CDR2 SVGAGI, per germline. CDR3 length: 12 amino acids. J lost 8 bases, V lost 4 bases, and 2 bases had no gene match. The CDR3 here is CASSLGTGEAFF. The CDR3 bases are TGTGCCAGCAGTTTAGGGACAGGGGAAGCTTTCTTT.

The CDR3 bases are TGCGCCAGCAGCCGCGGACAGGGCCGAGTCTATGGCTACACCTTC. Residues: CASSRGQGRVYGYTF. The chain links TRBV5-1 to TRBJ1-2; TRBD1 aligns across 8 bases. Germline-derived CDR1 and CDR2 are SGHRS and YFSETQ. The CDR3 is 15 amino acids. V dropped 4 bases and J dropped 4; count of bases not matched to a gene: 9.

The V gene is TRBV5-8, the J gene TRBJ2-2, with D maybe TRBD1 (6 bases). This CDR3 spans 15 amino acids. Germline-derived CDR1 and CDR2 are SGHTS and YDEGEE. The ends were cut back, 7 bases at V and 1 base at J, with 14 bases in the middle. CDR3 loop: CASRSQDRNTGELFF. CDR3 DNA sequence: TGTGCCAGCCGTTCCCAGGACAGGAACACCGGGGAGCTGTTTTTT. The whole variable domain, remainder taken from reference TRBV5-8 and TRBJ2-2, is EAGVTQSPTHLIKTRGQQATLRCSPISGHTSVYWYQQALGLGLQFLLWYDEGEERNRGNFPPRFSGRQFPNYSSELNVNALELEDSALYLCASRSQDRNTGELFFGEGSRLTVL.

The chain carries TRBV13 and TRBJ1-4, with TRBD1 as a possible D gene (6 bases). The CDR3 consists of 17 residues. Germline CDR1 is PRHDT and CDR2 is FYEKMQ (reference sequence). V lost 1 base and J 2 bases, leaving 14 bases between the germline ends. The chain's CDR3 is CASSLEGRRGTNEKLFF. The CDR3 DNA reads TGTGCCAGCAGCTTAGAAGGCAGAAGGGGGACTAATGAAAAACTGTTTTTT.

The CDR3 bases are TGTGCCAGCAGTTCACGGGAAGGCTATGGCTACACCTTC. Its protein product is CASSSREGYGYTF. The chain employs TRBV6-5 and TRBJ1-2; no definite D call. Germline V CDR1 and CDR2: MNHEY, SVGAGI. The CDR3 consists of 13 residues. The germline V and J ends were trimmed by 4 bases and 4 bases, with 10 bases remaining between them.

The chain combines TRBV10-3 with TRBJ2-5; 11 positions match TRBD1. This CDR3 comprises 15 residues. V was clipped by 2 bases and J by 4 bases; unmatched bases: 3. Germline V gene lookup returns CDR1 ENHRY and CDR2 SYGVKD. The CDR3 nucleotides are TGTGCCATCAGTGAGGGACAGGGGGCCGGAGAGACCCAGTACTTC. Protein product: CAISEGQGAGETQYF.

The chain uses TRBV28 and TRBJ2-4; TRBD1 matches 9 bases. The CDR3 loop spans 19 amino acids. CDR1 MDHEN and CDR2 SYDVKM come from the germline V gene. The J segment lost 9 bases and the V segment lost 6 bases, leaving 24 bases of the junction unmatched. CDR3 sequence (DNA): TGTGCCAGCAGCCCGACTCACAGGGTGGACAGGGGCTATTCCGGCATTCAGTACTTC. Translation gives CASSPTHRVDRGYSGIQYF.

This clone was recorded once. CDR3 residues: CASSLGAGGPISTDTQYF. The CDR3 nucleotides are TGCGCCAGCAGCTTGGGAGCGGGAGGACCTATAAGCACAGATACGCAGTATTTT. The chain carries TRBV5-1 and TRBJ2-3; the match to TRBD2 covers 9 bases. J lost 0 bases, V lost 0 bases, and 8 bases had no gene match. The CDR3 runs to 18 residues. The V gene's germline CDR1 is SGHRS and CDR2 YFSETQ.

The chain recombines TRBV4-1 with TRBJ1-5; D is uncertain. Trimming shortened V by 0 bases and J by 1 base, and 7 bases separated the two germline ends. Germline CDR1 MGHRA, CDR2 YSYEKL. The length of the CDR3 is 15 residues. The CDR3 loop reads CASSQDAGSNQPQHF. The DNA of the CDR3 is TGCGCCAGCAGCCAAGATGCGGGGAGCAATCAGCCCCAGCATTTT.

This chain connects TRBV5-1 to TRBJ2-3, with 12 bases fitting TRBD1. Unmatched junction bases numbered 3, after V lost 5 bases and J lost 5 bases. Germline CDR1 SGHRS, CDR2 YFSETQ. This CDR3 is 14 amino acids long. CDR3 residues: CASRGTGGIDTQYF. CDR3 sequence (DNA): TGCGCCAGCAGGGGGACAGGGGGCATAGATACGCAGTATTTT.

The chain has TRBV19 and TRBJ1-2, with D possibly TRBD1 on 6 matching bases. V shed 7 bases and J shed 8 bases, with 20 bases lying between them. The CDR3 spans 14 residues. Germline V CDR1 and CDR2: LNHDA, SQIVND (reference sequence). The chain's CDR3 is CASKTQGQIMGYTF. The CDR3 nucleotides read TGTGCCAGTAAAACCCAAGGACAGATTATGGGCTACACCTTC.

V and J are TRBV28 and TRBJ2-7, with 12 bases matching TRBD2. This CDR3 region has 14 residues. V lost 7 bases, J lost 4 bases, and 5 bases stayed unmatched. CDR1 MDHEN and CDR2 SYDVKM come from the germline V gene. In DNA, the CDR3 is TGTGCCAGCACCCCTAGCGGGAGGGAATACGAGCAGTACTTC. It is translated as CASTPSGREYEQYF.

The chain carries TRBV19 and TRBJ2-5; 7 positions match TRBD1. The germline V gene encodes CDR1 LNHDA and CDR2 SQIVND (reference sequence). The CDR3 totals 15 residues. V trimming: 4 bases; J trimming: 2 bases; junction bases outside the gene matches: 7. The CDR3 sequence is CASSKQGFRQETQYF. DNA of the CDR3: TGTGCCAGTAGTAAACAGGGGTTTCGTCAAGAGACCCAGTACTTC.